This T cell receptor (beta chain) was found in a study of control samples from healthy donors and cancer patients. Sequencing was performed with immunoSEQ multiplex PCR; in TCRdb, only in-frame clones are kept and a portion is missing. The sample contains 40,000 or so clones, 85% to 95% of which appear only once. The CDR3 has 15 residues. The V end was cut by 6 bases, the J end by 1 base, with 15 bases between. CDR1 and CDR2 (germline): ENHRY, SYGVKD. The V call is TRBV10-3, the J call TRBJ1-1; possibly TRBD1 for D (6 bases). This TCR derives from a woman between 40 and 55 years old with head and neck cancer. Sequenced: PBMCs. The CDR3 coding sequence is TGTGCCATCAGGAGGGCAGGGGCTAAGAACACTGAAGCTTTCTTT. Translated, it gives CAIRRAGAKNTEAFF.